One T cell receptor (beta chain) is described in this entry. Antigen: not known. This entry is derived from a study of cytomegalovirus exposure and HLA in healthy donors. Study-level information: Assignment to the Caucasian-associated ancestry cluster applied to approximately 79% of the approximately 380 genotyped donors.

Findings of the study overall: The classifier, whose performance was assessed in both the original and validation cohorts, reportedly diagnosed cytomegalovirus status with high specificity and sensitivity. A later analysis reportedly found fewer N-insertions in an Asian-associated ancestry cluster than the approximately 670-donor mean. Within the data, a cluster of highly shared sequence variants was likely a sequencing artifact.

The PCR was carried out with 60 Vbeta primers and 13 Jbeta primers. Libraries were prepared by immunoSEQ multiplex PCR; TCRdb keeps only in-frame clonotypes and omits some of them. This sample has about 88,000 clones; roughly 70% occur once, and the top ten carry more than 15%. Sequencing was performed on PBMCs. The receptor's source is a woman younger than 30 in good health and CMV-seropositive.

Here the CDR3 reads CASSLGTSGWVSSGANVLTF. CDR3 bases: TGCGCCAGCAGCCTCGGGACTAGCGGATGGGTCAGCTCTGGGGCCAACGTCCTGACTTTC. V gene TRBV4-1 combines with J gene TRBJ2-6; 11 bases map to TRBD2. This CDR3 has 20 residues. V shed 4 bases and J 0 bases; nucleotides not matched to a gene: 11. CDR1 is MGHRA and CDR2 is YSYEKL in the germline V gene.